This is a list of T cell receptor beta chains from one sample in a study of identifying expanded T cells in peripheral blood. Sequencing was performed with immunoSEQ multiplex PCR; in TCRdb, only in-frame clones are kept and a portion is missing. Of 60,000 or so clones listed, around four fifths are singletons. The sequenced sample consisted of blood. The receptors here all came from a person aged 18 to 70 in good health. The CDR3 runs from the conserved cysteine through the conserved F or W. The D gene is left open where the match is weak. Where a row states a size, it is once, few, many or the class of an expanded clone; other rows omit it.

D,V,size,J,CDR3,DNA
-,TRBV4-1,few,TRBJ1-1,CASSNRGGAREAFF,TGCGCCAGCAGTAATCGGGGGGGGGCGAGAGAAGCTTTCTTT
TRBD1,TRBV11-3,-,TRBJ1-2,CASRMTGGGGYTF,TGTGCCAGCAGGATGACAGGGGGAGGCGGCTACACCTTC
-,TRBV6-5,-,TRBJ2-5,CASSYSSGKEETQYF,TGTGCCAGCAGTTACTCGAGCGGAAAAGAAGAGACCCAGTACTTC
-,TRBV7-2,-,TRBJ1-2,CASSLDGVNGYTF,TGTGCCAGCAGCCTCGACGGGGTCAATGGCTACACCTTC
-,TRBV9,-,TRBJ2-3,CASSVAADTQYF,TGTGCCAGCAGCGTAGCTGCAGATACGCAGTATTTT
-,TRBV30,once,TRBJ2-7,CAWSVLGQSEQYF,TGTGCCTGGAGTGTACTAGGGCAGTCCGAGCAGTACTTC
-,TRBV6-6,few,TRBJ1-6,CASTQADYSPLHF,TGTGCCAGCACCCAGGCAGATTATTCACCCCTCCACTTT
-,TRBV6-5,-,TRBJ2-6,CASSSTWGANVLTF,TGTGCCAGCAGTTCCACTTGGGGGGCCAACGTCCTGACTTTC
TRBD1,TRBV5-4,-,TRBJ1-3,CASSPGQGYTIYF,TGTGCCAGCAGTCCGGGACAGGGCTACACCATATATTTT
-,TRBV19,-,TRBJ2-1,CASSIPASGEQFF,TGTGCCAGTAGTATCCCCGCCAGCGGAGAGCAGTTCTTC
TRBD1,TRBV6-5,-,TRBJ1-2,CASSYKGAYYGYTF,TGTGCCAGCAGTTACAAGGGGGCCTACTATGGCTACACCTTC
-,TRBV13,once,TRBJ2-3,CASSHRKFQLLSSTDTQYF,TGTGCCAGCAGCCATAGAAAGTTTCAATTGCTCAGCAGCACAGATACGCAGTATTTT
TRBD2,TRBV7-7,-,TRBJ2-3,CASSATSADTQYF,TGTGCCAGCAGCGCGACTAGCGCAGATACGCAGTATTTT
TRBD1,TRBV10-3,few,TRBJ2-2,CAISEQGGGTGELFF,TGTGCCATCAGTGAACAGGGGGGCGGGACCGGGGAGCTGTTTTTT
-,TRBV30,-,TRBJ1-1,CAWWETAIEAFF,TGTGCCTGGTGGGAGACAGCCATTGAAGCTTTCTTT
-,TRBV30,-,TRBJ1-1,CAWSRWGPQNTEAFF,TGTGCCTGGAGTAGATGGGGACCACAAAACACTGAAGCTTTCTTT
TRBD1,TRBV25-1,-,TRBJ1-5,CASSNQEDRDQPQHF,TGTGCCAGCAGTAACCAAGAGGACAGGGATCAGCCCCAGCATTTT
TRBD2,TRBV19,-,TRBJ2-1,CASSLYFSGAYNEQFF,TGTGCCAGTAGCCTATATTTTAGCGGGGCCTACAATGAGCAGTTCTTC
-,TRBV11-3,-,TRBJ2-2,CASSPTGYGTGELFF,TGTGCCAGCAGCCCAACGGGCTATGGAACCGGGGAGCTGTTTTTT
TRBD1,TRBV5-8,-,TRBJ2-3,CASSTHDRVVGTDTQYF,TGTGCCAGCAGCACTCATGACAGGGTGGTTGGGACAGATACGCAGTATTTT
-,TRBV7-9,few,TRBJ1-6,CASSLEGIGHSPLHF,TGTGCCAGCAGCTTAGAGGGGATTGGGCATTCACCCCTCCACTTT
-,TRBV27,-,TRBJ2-2,CASKLGLNTGELFF,TGTGCCAGCAAGTTGGGACTCAACACCGGGGAGCTGTTTTTT
-,TRBV27,once,TRBJ2-5,CASSLTIRTAQETQYF,TGTGCCAGCAGTTTAACTATTCGGACTGCTCAAGAGACCCAGTACTTC
TRBD2,TRBV2,-,TRBJ2-2,CATGLAGIAGELFF,TGTGCCACCGGACTAGCGGGAATTGCCGGGGAGCTGTTTTTT
-,TRBV6-5,-,TRBJ1-4,CASSSSRAGGLFF,TGTGCCAGCAGTTCTTCAAGGGCCGGAGGACTGTTTTTT
TRBD1,TRBV6-1,-,TRBJ1-6,CASSADRGYNSPLHF,TGTGCCAGCAGTGCCGACAGGGGCTATAATTCACCCCTCCACTTT
-,TRBV6-5,-,TRBJ1-2,CASHSGYGYTF,TGTGCCAGCCATTCAGGCTATGGCTACACCTTC